These 16 T cell receptor beta chains originate from one sample sequenced in a study of blood T cell repertoires in COVID-19 (dated by TCRdb to 2018 to 2020). Library preparation used the immunoSEQ multiplex PCR assay. TCRdb re-hosts the immuneACCESS table, in-frame sequences only. Its copies lack some clones; in the studies checked, an unresolved V gene accounts for under half of them, and the cause for the rest is not known. The sample profile shows a few hundred thousand clones; roughly 90% of them were found once. More than 2% of the sample rests with the top ten. What was sequenced was peripheral blood. The receptors here all came from a man aged 18-30 years with active or convalescent COVID-19.

This clone occurred once. In DNA, the CDR3 is TGTGCCAGCAGTTTATCTGGTCCGGGGTACGAGCAGTACTTC. Protein product: CASSLSGPGYEQYF. The chain recombines TRBV27 with TRBJ2-7; possible D gene TRBD2, 5 bases. Trimming stripped 0 bases from V and 4 bases from J, with 10 bases between. CDR1 and CDR2 (germline): MNHEY, SMNVEV (reference sequence). This CDR3 has 14 residues.

CDR3 sequence (DNA): TGTGCCAGTAGTATGTGGACAGGGGGGGAGACCCAGTACTTC. Translated, it gives CASSMWTGGETQYF. The V gene is TRBV19, the J gene TRBJ2-5; 10 bases agree with TRBD1. CDR3 length: 14 residues. Germline assignment: CDR1 LNHDA and CDR2 SQIVND (reference sequence). Trimming at V came to 3 bases and at J to 5 bases, leaving 3 bases not matched to a gene.

The V and J genes are TRBV4-1 and TRBJ1-6; D not certain. The CDR3 runs 19 residues. Trimming removed 0 bases at V and 8 bases at J, with 23 bases between. The V gene's germline CDR1 is MGHRA and CDR2 YSYEKL. CDR3 amino acids: CASSQDPRGKSSRDSPLHF. For the CDR3, the DNA is TGCGCCAGCAGCCAAGATCCCCGGGGAAAGAGTAGTAGGGATTCACCCCTCCACTTT.

The V and J genes are TRBV5-5 and TRBJ2-7; D is possibly TRBD1 (5 bases). V was trimmed by 0 bases and J by 2 bases, leaving 12 bases between them. The CDR3 extends over 15 amino acids. The germline gives CDR1 SGHKS, CDR2 YYEKEE (reference sequence). In DNA, the CDR3 is TGTGCCAGCAGCTTGGATTCCTGGACAACCTACGAGCAGTACTTC. It encodes CASSLDSWTTYEQYF.

The chain employs TRBV11-1 and TRBJ2-1; 9 bases match TRBD1. This CDR3 has 14 amino acids. V was pared by 4 bases and J by 3 bases, with 1 base of the junction left unmatched. Germline V gives CDR1 SGHAT, CDR2 FQDESV (reference sequence). The CDR3 nucleotides are TGTGCCAGCAGCTCGGACAGGGGCTACAATGAGCAGTTCTTC. This encodes CASSSDRGYNEQFF.

The CDR3 protein is CASRSGTTQQETQYF. The CDR3 DNA follows: TGTGCCAGCAGATCCGGAACCACACAGCAAGAGACCCAGTACTTC. The J gene is TRBJ2-5, the V gene TRBV5-5; D remains unclear. This CDR3 has 15 amino acids. Trimming removed 5 bases from V and 2 bases from J, with 16 bases in between. Germline-derived CDR1 and CDR2 are SGHKS and YYEKEE (reference sequence).

This clone was seen just once. V usage is TRBV27 and J usage is TRBJ2-7; 7 bases match TRBD2. The CDR3 totals 15 residues. The junction had 10 bases not matched to a gene; V was cut back by 6 bases and J by 2 bases. Germline assignment: CDR1 MNHEY and CDR2 SMNVEV (reference sequence). The CDR3 sequence: CASRRWAGVTYEQYF. Written as DNA, the CDR3 is TGTGCCAGCAGGCGTTGGGCGGGAGTTACCTACGAGCAGTACTTC.

The chain carries TRBV7-9 and TRBJ2-1, with 8 bases aligning to TRBD1. Germline lookup yields CDR1 SEHNR and CDR2 FQNEAQ (reference sequence). The CDR3 consists of 12 residues. Germline trimming cut 6 bases from V and 8 bases from J; bases unmatched to any gene: 3. CDR3 in amino acids: CASRKQGDEQFF. In DNA, the CDR3 is TGTGCCAGCAGAAAACAGGGGGATGAGCAGTTCTTC.

This chain links TRBV6-5 with TRBJ2-7; 8 bases align to TRBD1. V shed 6 bases, J shed 3 bases, and the junction held 10 bases outside the gene matches. Per germline, CDR1 MNHEY and CDR2 SVGAGI. The CDR3 runs 15 residues. CDR3 in amino acids: CASRAAGTGYYEQYF. CDR3 DNA sequence: TGTGCCAGCAGGGCGGCCGGGACAGGATACTACGAGCAGTACTTC.

The rearrangement links TRBV10-1 to TRBJ2-3, with 9 bases aligning to TRBD1. In germline, CDR1 is WNHNN, CDR2 SYGVQD (reference sequence). V lost 2 bases to trimming and J lost 3 bases; unmatched junction nucleotides: 3. This CDR3 is built from 15 residues. The CDR3 nucleotides are TGCGCCAGCAGTGAGCCGGGACAGGGAACAGATACGCAGTATTTT. As protein: CASSEPGQGTDTQYF.

V usage is TRBV5-1 and J usage is TRBJ2-5, with 14 bases matching TRBD2. The CDR3 is 15 residues long. Germline values: CDR1 SGHRS, CDR2 YFSETQ. After removal of 3 bases from V and 2 bases from J, the junction contained 0 bases not matched to a gene. The CDR3 here is CASSWTSGGQETQYF. CDR3 DNA: TGCGCCAGCAGCTGGACTAGCGGGGGGCAAGAGACCCAGTACTTC.

This chain joins TRBV7-9 and TRBJ1-4; D is undetermined. Trimming cost V 3 bases and J 5 bases, with 7 bases left between them. The length of the CDR3 is 13 residues. Per germline, CDR1 SEHNR and CDR2 FQNEAQ (reference sequence). For the CDR3, the DNA is TGTGCCAGCAGCTTCTCGGGGAATGAAAAACTGTTTTTT. It encodes CASSFSGNEKLFF.

V gene TRBV28 combines with J gene TRBJ2-5; 10 nucleotides agree with TRBD2. The CDR3 consists of 12 residues. J lost 9 bases, V lost 8 bases, and 6 bases had no gene match. CDR1 is MDHEN, CDR2 SYDVKM, per germline. The CDR3 protein is CASGTSEPAQYF. CDR3 nucleotides: TGTGCCAGCGGGACTAGCGAACCCGCCCAGTACTTC.

This clone has just one count. The rearrangement joins TRBV10-1 to TRBJ1-6, with 7 bases identical to TRBD1. The junction had 9 bases not matched to a gene; V was cut back by 9 bases and J by 19 bases. CDR1 is WNHNN, CDR2 SYGVQD, per germline (reference sequence). The CDR3 length is 10 residues. Here the CDR3 DNA reads TGCGCCAGAGACAGGGTTCCGCGGCACTTT. This sequence encodes CARDRVPRHF.

This chain uses TRBV7-8 with TRBJ2-1, with 9 bases fitting TRBD2. This CDR3 comprises 17 residues. The V gene end was trimmed by 6 bases and the J gene end by 0 bases; junction bases not matched to a gene: 9. CDR1 and CDR2 (germline): SGHVS, FQNEAQ. The CDR3 DNA sequence: TGTGCCAGCAGAATGGGGGATAGCGGGAGCTCCTACAATGAGCAGTTCTTC. The encoded protein is CASRMGDSGSSYNEQFF.

The rearrangement joins TRBV5-1 to TRBJ2-3, with a weak D call TRBD1 (5 bases). This CDR3 comprises 15 residues. V lost 1 base and J lost 0, with 9 bases in between. Per the germline V gene, CDR1 is SGHRS and CDR2 is YFSETQ. The CDR3 is CASSLNRRSTDTQYF. The CDR3 DNA sequence: TGCGCCAGCAGCTTGAACAGGCGGAGCACAGATACGCAGTATTTT.